A single sample gave rise to the 27 T cell receptor beta chains below, sequenced in a study of blood T cell repertoires in COVID-19. Repertoires were generated with immunoSEQ multiplex PCR, while TCRdb's copy carries only in-frame clones and drops some. The sample contains some 150,000 clones, roughly 87% of which appear only once. The material sequenced was peripheral blood. These receptors originate from a woman aged 60 to 75 with active or convalescent COVID-19.

The rearrangement uses TRBV5-4 and TRBJ1-4; D not resolved. V lost 4 bases and J lost 6, with 13 bases in between. Germline V gene lookup returns CDR1 SGHNT and CDR2 YYREEE (reference sequence). The CDR3 is made up of 14 amino acids. The CDR3 here is CASSEVKGDEKLFF. CDR3 bases: TGTGCCAGCAGCGAGGTTAAAGGAGATGAAAAACTGTTTTTT.

Only one count was recorded for this clone. The rearrangement uses TRBV6-5 and TRBJ1-6; TRBD1 matches at 8 bases. This CDR3 is 14 amino acids long. The V segment lost 6 bases and the J segment 9 bases; nucleotides outside the gene matches: 7. Germline CDR1 and CDR2: MNHEY and SVGAGI. This CDR3 reads CASRPGQDSSPLHF. The DNA for the CDR3 is TGTGCCAGCAGGCCGGGACAGGACTCTTCACCCCTCCACTTT.

This rearrangement joins TRBV6-5 to TRBJ1-5, with TRBD1 as a possible D gene (5 bases). The V end lost 7 bases, the J end lost 7 bases, and 17 bases lay between the germline ends. This CDR3 spans 14 amino acids. CDR1 and CDR2 (germline): MNHEY, SVGAGI. CDR3 nucleotide sequence: TGTGCCAGCAAGGCTTTAAGGGCAGGGCAGCCCCAGCATTTT. It translates to CASKALRAGQPQHF.

The chain has TRBV19 and TRBJ1-2, with D perhaps TRBD1 (6 bases). The V end lost 7 bases, the J end lost 4 bases, and 13 bases lay between the germline ends. From germline, CDR1 is LNHDA and CDR2 SQIVND (reference sequence). This CDR3 spans 13 amino acids. The CDR3 here is CASTYGQLYGYTF. The DNA of the CDR3 is TGTGCCAGTACGTACGGACAGCTCTATGGCTACACCTTC.

V usage is TRBV6-5 and J usage is TRBJ2-2, with D unclear. Deletions cut 4 bases from V and 2 bases from J, with 11 bases between. Germline V gives CDR1 MNHEY, CDR2 SVGAGI. This CDR3 is built from 15 residues. In DNA form, the CDR3 reads TGTGCCAGCAGTTTGGTCCCAACAAACACCGGGGAGCTGTTTTTT. It codes for CASSLVPTNTGELFF.

CDR3 coding DNA: TGTGCCAGCAGTTACGCGGCTCCCTACGAGCAGTACTTC. It yields the protein CASSYAAPYEQYF. The genes are TRBV6-5 and TRBJ2-7; D not certain. Germline assignment: CDR1 MNHEY and CDR2 SVGAGI. The CDR3 loop spans 13 amino acids. The V end was cut by 2 bases, the J end by 2 bases, with 7 bases between.

This clone was seen a single time. The V call is TRBV2, the J call TRBJ1-5; D remains ambiguous. The CDR3 is made up of 13 amino acids. Trimming took 0 bases from V and 6 from J, leaving 6 bases between them. Germline V gene lookup returns CDR1 SNHLY and CDR2 FYNNEI. The CDR3 protein is CASSEAPFQPQHF. The CDR3 coding sequence is TGTGCCAGCAGTGAAGCCCCCTTTCAGCCCCAGCATTTT.

This clone was counted only a few times. The chain links TRBV6-4 to TRBJ1-2; D ambiguous. Germline loops: CDR1 MRHNA, CDR2 SNTAGT. This CDR3 is 11 amino acids long. V shed 2 bases and J shed 4 bases, with 2 bases lying between them. CDR3: CASSDRYGYTF. The CDR3, as DNA: TGTGCCAGCAGTGACCGCTATGGCTACACCTTC.

The chain recombines TRBV3-1 (or the pseudogene TRBV3-2) with TRBJ1-1, with D possibly TRBD1 on 6 matching bases. The CDR3 has 16 amino acids. The germline V gene has CDR1 LGHDT and CDR2 YNNKEL (reference sequence). The V end was cut by 7 bases, the J end by 1 base, with 19 bases between. CDR3 protein: CASILDPGQPNTEAFF. CDR3 nucleotide sequence: TGTGCCAGCATCCTAGACCCGGGACAACCGAACACTGAAGCTTTCTTT.

V is TRBV18 and J is TRBJ1-2; possibly TRBD1 for D (6 bases). Germline CDR1 reads KGHSH; CDR2 reads LQKENI. CDR3 length: 15 amino acids. V lost 3 bases to trimming and J lost 6 bases, with 17 bases between them. The CDR3 region is CASSPPRGAGNGYTF. The DNA for the CDR3 is TGTGCCAGCTCACCTCCCCGGGGGGCCGGTAATGGCTACACCTTC. Full variable domain (missing parts from reference TRBV18 and TRBJ1-2): NAGVMQNPRHLVRRRGQEARLRCSPMKGHSHVYWYRQLPEEGLKFMVYLQKENIIDESGMPKERFSAEFPKEGPSILRIQQVVRGDSAAYFCASSPPRGAGNGYTFGSGTRLTVV.

The chain has TRBV2 and TRBJ2-5, with 9 bases lining up with TRBD2. V lost 3 bases, J lost 10 bases, and 9 bases stayed unmatched. There are 14 residues in the CDR3. Germline V gene data show CDR1 as SNHLY and CDR2 as FYNNEI. CDR3 DNA: TGTGCCAGCAGTGATAATAGCGGGAGCGTGTACCAGTACTTC. Translation gives CASSDNSGSVYQYF.

This chain uses TRBV19 with TRBJ1-6, with a tentative D call TRBD1 (5 bases). Germline CDR1 reads LNHDA; CDR2 reads SQIVND (reference sequence). V gave up 11 bases and J gave up 2 bases, with 16 bases separating them. There are 15 residues in the CDR3. CDR3 nucleotides: TGTGCCTCTGAGACGGGGGGAACCTATAATTCACCCCTCCACTTT. Translation: CASETGGTYNSPLHF.

V and J are TRBV19 and TRBJ1-3; D is unresolved. Trimming left V 6 bases short and J 0 bases short, with 9 bases between. There are 14 residues in the CDR3. Germline V gene data show CDR1 as LNHDA and CDR2 as SQIVND (reference sequence). CDR3 residues: CASRGGNSGNTIYF. The DNA of the CDR3 is TGTGCCAGTAGGGGAGGAAACTCTGGAAACACCATATATTTT. Full variable domain (missing parts from reference TRBV19 and TRBJ1-3): DGGITQSPKYLFRKEGQNVTLSCEQNLNHDAMYWYRQDPGQGLRLIYYSQIVNDFQKGDIAEGYSVSREKKESFPLTVTSAQKNPTAFYLCASRGGNSGNTIYFGEGSWLTVV.

J is TRBJ2-6 and V is TRBV12-3 or TRBV12-4; D gene ambiguous. The CDR3 runs to 10 residues. The CDR3 loop is CAIKANVLTF. The CDR3 region has the DNA TGTGCTATAAAGGCCAACGTCCTGACTTTC.

This chain connects TRBV19 to TRBJ1-1; D possibly corresponds to TRBD1 (6 bases). CDR1 is LNHDA, CDR2 SQIVND, per germline (reference sequence). V lost 8 bases, J lost 4 bases, and 11 bases lay in between. The CDR3 extends over 12 amino acids. The CDR3 nucleotides read TGTGCCAGTGAACAGGGTGCCACTGAAGCTTTCTTT. Protein sequence: CASEQGATEAFF.

The V gene is TRBV2, the J gene TRBJ2-7, with TRBD2 as a possible D gene (6 bases). V was shortened by 3 bases and J by 12 bases, with 12 bases between the two germline ends. Germline CDR1 and CDR2: SNHLY and FYNNEI. CDR3 length equals 11 residues. CDR3 in DNA: TGTGCCAGCAGTGAGCAGGCCGGGAGGTACTTC. Translating gives CASSEQAGRYF.

The chain is built from TRBV7-3 and TRBJ1-6; 7 bases fit TRBD1. CDR1 SGHTA and CDR2 FQGTGA come from the germline V gene. V lost 5 bases and J lost 4; bases outside the gene matches: 2. The CDR3 runs 14 residues. CDR3 DNA: TGTGCCAGCAGCGTGGGACAGTATAATTCACCCCTCCACTTT. This translates into CASSVGQYNSPLHF.

The chain employs TRBV7-2 and TRBJ1-5, with D possibly matching TRBD1 (5 bases). This CDR3 has 15 residues. The germline V gene has CDR1 SGHTA and CDR2 FQGNSA. Trimming pared 4 bases from V and 0 bases from J, leaving 10 bases between. The CDR3 spells CASSYWGVSNQPQHF. CDR3 nucleotides: TGTGCCAGCAGCTATTGGGGCGTTAGCAATCAGCCCCAGCATTTT. Filled out from reference TRBV7-2 and TRBJ1-5, the complete variable domain reads GAGVSQSPSNKVTEKGKDVELRCDPISGHTALYWYRQSLGQGLEFLIYFQGNSAPDKSGLPSDRFSAERTGGSVSTLTIQRTQQEDSAVYLCASSYWGVSNQPQHFGDGTRLSIL.

This clone has more than one count but fewer than ten. The gene calls are TRBV10-3 and TRBJ2-7; TRBD2 might be the D (5 bases). CDR1 and CDR2 (germline): ENHRY, SYGVKD. The CDR3 loop spans 13 amino acids. V was pared by 3 bases and J by 2 bases, with 8 bases between. The CDR3 bases are TGTGCCATCAGTGATACTAGTACCTACGAGCAGTACTTC. This encodes CAISDTSTYEQYF.

The rearrangement joins TRBV4-1 to TRBJ1-1; TRBD1 matches at 7 bases. J gave up 4 bases and V 0 bases, and 5 bases lay outside the gene matches. The CDR3 loop spans 15 amino acids. Germline V lookup: CDR1 MGHRA, CDR2 YSYEKL. The CDR3: CASSQDQQGFTEAFF. In DNA form, the CDR3 reads TGCGCCAGCAGCCAAGATCAACAGGGGTTCACTGAAGCTTTCTTT.

The chain links TRBV7-6 to TRBJ2-3, with 7 positions matching TRBD2. CDR3 length equals 16 residues. From germline, CDR1 is SGHVS and CDR2 FNYEAQ. After removal of 1 base from V and 0 bases from J, the junction contained 4 bases not matched to a gene. The CDR3 loop reads CASSLGGGTSTDTQYF. CDR3 DNA: TGTGCCAGCAGCTTAGGGGGGGGTACTAGCACAGATACGCAGTATTTT.

The chain carries TRBV19 and TRBJ1-5; the D gene is possibly TRBD1 (5 bases). The CDR3 is 14 residues long. Germline lookup yields CDR1 LNHDA and CDR2 SQIVND (reference sequence). V dropped 5 bases and J dropped 2 bases, with 10 bases sitting between them. CDR3 nucleotide sequence: TGTGCCAGTAGTCATACGGGGGGCAATCAGCCCCAGCATTTT. Translated, it gives CASSHTGGNQPQHF.

This chain connects TRBV7-2 to TRBJ2-1, with 12 bases that match TRBD2. The ends lost 1 base at V and 7 bases at J; junction bases unmatched: 11. The germline gives CDR1 SGHTA, CDR2 FQGNSA. The CDR3 consists of 18 residues. CDR3 protein: CASSLEASGGANNNEQFF. CDR3 in DNA: TGTGCCAGCAGCTTAGAGGCTAGCGGGGGGGCCAATAATAATGAGCAGTTCTTC. Filled out from reference TRBV7-2 and TRBJ2-1, the complete variable domain reads GAGVSQSPSNKVTEKGKDVELRCDPISGHTALYWYRQSLGQGLEFLIYFQGNSAPDKSGLPSDRFSAERTGGSVSTLTIQRTQQEDSAVYLCASSLEASGGANNNEQFFGPGTRLTVL.

The chain employs TRBV25-1 and TRBJ1-4, with TRBD1 as a possible D gene (6 bases). This CDR3 is 16 amino acids long. Per the germline V gene, CDR1 is MGHDK and CDR2 is SYGVNS. The V gene lost 6 bases and the J gene lost 5 bases, with 19 bases spanning the gap. The CDR3 DNA reads as TGTGCCAGCAGGGGCCTTTCGGGACATGGGAATGAAAAACTGTTTTTT. It is translated as CASRGLSGHGNEKLFF. The whole variable domain, filled in from reference TRBV25-1 and TRBJ1-4, reads EADIYQTPRYLVIGTGKKITLECSQTMGHDKMYWYQQDPGMELHLIHYSYGVNSTEKGDLSSESTVSRIRTEHFPLTLESARPSHTSQYLCASRGLSGHGNEKLFFGSGTQLSVL.

Only a few counts were recorded for this clone. The V gene is TRBV7-2, the J gene TRBJ1-1, with TRBD1 identical over 8 bases. The CDR3 has 16 amino acids. CDR1 is SGHTA, CDR2 FQGNSA, per germline. Trimming removed 2 bases from V and 4 bases from J; junction bases left unmatched: 9. CDR3 sequence reads: CASSLYAQGGGTEAFF. The CDR3 nucleotides are TGTGCCAGCAGCTTATATGCACAGGGGGGCGGCACTGAAGCTTTCTTT.

V usage is TRBV5-6 and J usage is TRBJ2-7, with 7 bases matching TRBD1. The CDR3 is 15 residues long. The trim removed 0 bases at V and 1 base at J, leaving 4 bases unmatched. The germline V gene encodes CDR1 SGHDT and CDR2 YYEEEE. The CDR3 nucleotides read TGTGCCAGCAGCTTGGGACAGGGAATTTCCTACGAGCAGTACTTC. It is translated as CASSLGQGISYEQYF.

The V call is TRBV5-4, the J call TRBJ1-1, with 9 nucleotides matching TRBD1. The CDR3 covers 13 residues. Germline CDR1 reads SGHNT; CDR2 reads YYREEE (reference sequence). J gave up 7 bases and V 4 bases, and 5 bases lay outside the gene matches. The DNA of the CDR3 is TGTGCCAGCAGCCCTGGGACAGGGTTTGAAGCTTTCTTT. Amino acids: CASSPGTGFEAFF.